One sample yielded the 10 T cell receptor beta chains listed below, sequenced in a study of patients and donors after allogeneic stem cell transplantation. MiXCR, run by TCRdb on the RT-PCR reads, gives a single entry per CDR3 protein. The data contain about 960,000 distinct CDR3 sequences, 18% of them seen just once; the ten biggest clones take up around 6%. Input material: blood, either unsorted or a sorted T cell fraction (not recorded which). Source of these receptors: a human donor who was either an allogeneic HSCT recipient or a stem cell or donor lymphocyte infusion donor (not recorded which). It is not recorded whose cells these are; they may come from a transplant donor.

There are a few counts of this clonotype. The V gene is TRBV6-1, the J gene TRBJ1-5, with TRBD1 identical over 7 bases. The CDR3 consists of 17 residues. Unmatched junction bases numbered 11, after V lost 6 bases and J lost 0 bases. Germline CDR1 and CDR2: MNHNS and SASEGT. The chain's CDR3 is CASSGRGSENSNQPQHF. The CDR3 DNA reads TGTGCCAGCAGCGGCAGGGGGTCGGAAAATAGCAATCAGCCCCAGCATTTT.

The chain uses TRBV9 and TRBJ2-3; TRBD2 is a possible D gene (6 bases). The germline gives CDR1 SGDLS, CDR2 YYNGEE. CDR3 size: 14 residues. Trimming pared 3 bases from V and 4 bases from J, leaving 12 bases between. CDR3 sequence (DNA): TGTGCCAGCAGCGCGGGGGTCCGGGCAGATACGCAGTATTTT. Its translation: CASSAGVRADTQYF.

This clonotype has only a few counts. This chain joins TRBV5-1 and TRBJ2-1; 10 bases line up with TRBD2. CDR1 and CDR2 from the germline V gene are SGHRS and YFSETQ. The CDR3 is made up of 16 amino acids. The ends lost 4 bases at V and 7 bases at J; junction bases unmatched: 11. The CDR3 protein is CASSLEREGLLNEQFF. For the CDR3, the DNA is TGCGCCAGCAGCCTGGAGCGGGAGGGCCTTTTGAATGAGCAGTTCTTC.

This clonotype has more than one count but fewer than ten. The chain employs TRBV27 and TRBJ2-7; D might be TRBD1 (6 bases). The CDR3 has 15 amino acids. Trimming left V 2 bases short and J 0 bases short, with 11 bases between. Germline values: CDR1 MNHEY, CDR2 SMNVEV (reference sequence). The CDR3 protein is CASSLNGQLSYEQYF. CDR3 coding DNA: TGTGCCAGCAGTTTAAACGGACAGCTCTCCTACGAGCAGTACTTC.

This chain uses TRBV9 with TRBJ2-2, with 7 nucleotides matching TRBD2. Germline CDR1 and CDR2: SGDLS and YYNGEE. J gave up 6 bases and V 0 bases, and 2 bases lay outside the gene matches. The CDR3 has 14 amino acids. The CDR3 protein is CASSVGGGAGELFF. CDR3 coding DNA: TGTGCCAGCAGCGTAGGGGGAGGGGCCGGGGAGCTGTTTTTT. Complete variable domain (other parts from reference TRBV9 and TRBJ2-2): DSGVTQTPKHLITATGQRVTLRCSPRSGDLSVYWYQQSLDQGLQFLIQYYNGEERAKGNILERFSAQQFPDLHSELNLSSLELGDSALYFCASSVGGGAGELFFGEGSRLTVL.

The chain carries TRBV5-1 and TRBJ2-5; TRBD2 matches 10 bases. Germline V lookup: CDR1 SGHRS, CDR2 YFSETQ. CDR3 length: 15 residues. Trimming cost V 2 bases and J 4 bases; bases outside gene matches: 5. CDR3 bases: TGCGCCAGCAGCTTTTCTAGCGGGAGTGGAGAGACCCAGTACTTC. Translated, it gives CASSFSSGSGETQYF. Using reference TRBV5-1 and TRBJ2-5 for the parts outside the CDR3, the full variable domain is KAGVTQTPRYLIKTRGQQVTLSCSPISGHRSVSWYQQTPGQGLQFLFEYFSETQRNKGNFPGRFSGRQFSNSRSEMNVSTLELGDSALYLCASSFSSGSGETQYFGPGTRLLVL.

The chain recombines TRBV12-3 or TRBV12-4 with TRBJ2-7; D remains ambiguous. Trimming stripped 5 bases from V and 4 bases from J, with 9 bases between. The CDR3 contains 12 residues. CDR3 loop: CASSDLRYEQYF. CDR3 DNA sequence: TGTGCCAGCAGTGATCTCCGATACGAGCAGTACTTC.

This chain joins TRBV12-3 or TRBV12-4 and TRBJ2-5; D uncertain. V was trimmed by 5 bases and J by 5 bases, leaving 12 bases between them. The CDR3 spans 13 residues. The CDR3 region is CASSPRYMETQYF. The CDR3 nucleotides read TGTGCCAGCAGTCCAAGGTATATGGAGACCCAGTACTTC.

This clonotype came up a few times. The chain employs TRBV5-6 and TRBJ1-2, with D unclear. The germline CDR1 and CDR2 sequences are SGHDT and YYEEEE. V gave up 3 bases and J gave up 6 bases, with 6 bases separating them. The CDR3 has 11 residues. This chain's CDR3 is CASSWADGYTF. CDR3 bases: TGTGCCAGCAGCTGGGCGGATGGCTACACCTTC.

The chain employs TRBV20-1 and TRBJ2-1; 10 nucleotides match TRBD2. CDR3 length: 14 residues. CDR1 and CDR2 (germline): DFQATT, SNEGSKA (reference sequence). Trimming cost V 3 bases and J 5 bases; bases outside gene matches: 4. In DNA form, the CDR3 reads TGCAGTGCTAGGAAAGCGGGAGGGGACAATGAGCAGTTCTTC. This gives the protein CSARKAGGDNEQFF.